This T cell receptor (beta chain) was sequenced during a study of blood T cells in healthy people across ages. Then a second PCR, running about 6 to 11 cycles, was carried out with a sample-barcoded 5' primer and a J-beta primer mix. Sequencing recovered at least 2.5 million CDR3-containing paired-end reads from each sample. TCRdb passed the 5' RACE reads through MiXCR, listing each CDR3 protein once. The sample contains about 730,000 distinct CDR3 sequences, approximately 43% of which appear only once. The CDR3 spans 14 residues. The germline V gene encodes CDR1 MNHEY and CDR2 SMNVEV (reference sequence). Trimming took off 3 bases at V and 8 bases at J, with 16 bases between the two ends. Russia was home to the donors, healthy Caucasian individuals aged roughly 6 to 95.

This clonotype originated in a woman in her fifties or sixties in good health. The J gene is TRBJ1-2, the V gene TRBV27; the D gene is possibly TRBD1 (5 bases). The sequenced sample consisted of blood. CDR3 amino acids: CASSLWAGSGGYTF. In DNA form, the CDR3 reads TGTGCCAGCAGTTTGTGGGCAGGGTCGGGCGGCTACACCTTC.